The 29 T cell receptor beta chains reported below all come from one sample, sequenced in a study of T cell responses to AZD1222 COVID-19 vaccine. Only in-frame clones appear in the TCRdb table, and some are missing; sequencing was by immunoSEQ multiplex PCR. The table lists about 120,000 clones, 80% to 90% of them singletons, with almost 9.5% in the top ten. Source: peripheral blood, taken on day 0 of AZD1222 vaccination. These receptors were collected from an adult in good health.

This chain links TRBV19 with TRBJ1-1; possibly TRBD1 for D (6 bases). The CDR3 consists of 12 residues. The germline V gene has CDR1 LNHDA and CDR2 SQIVND (reference sequence). The V end lost 3 bases, the J end lost 8 bases, and 10 bases lay between the germline ends. CDR3 sequence: CASSIGQREAFF. Here the CDR3 DNA reads TGTGCCAGTAGTATTGGACAGAGGGAAGCTTTCTTT.

The chain uses TRBV9 and TRBJ2-1; 7 bases are shared with TRBD1. CDR3 size: 16 residues. From germline, CDR1 is SGDLS and CDR2 YYNGEE. The V gene end was trimmed by 3 bases and the J gene end by 2 bases; junction bases not matched to a gene: 8. This chain's CDR3 is CASSDRGVGPYNEQFF. The CDR3 bases are TGTGCCAGCAGCGACAGGGGAGTTGGCCCCTACAATGAGCAGTTCTTC.

V is TRBV24-1 and J is TRBJ2-5, with 13 bases lining up with TRBD2. With V trimmed by 4 bases and J by 5 bases, 6 bases remained unmatched. The CDR3 sequence is 16 residues long. From germline, CDR1 is KGHDR and CDR2 SFDVKD. The CDR3 coding sequence is TGTGCCACCAGTGAACTCGGGACTAGCGGGACGGAGACCCAGTACTTC. This translates into CATSELGTSGTETQYF.

The chain combines TRBV29-1 with TRBJ1-1; D unresolved. The CDR3 runs 12 residues. Looked up from germline, CDR1 is SQVTM and CDR2 is ANQGSEA. Trimming removed 6 bases from V and 1 base from J, with 9 bases in between. The CDR3 sequence: CSVYRGNTEAFF. In DNA, the CDR3 is TGCAGCGTGTACCGAGGGAACACTGAAGCTTTCTTT.

The V call is TRBV10-3, the J call TRBJ1-1, with 7 bases aligning to TRBD1. The CDR3 is 14 amino acids. Germline V gene sequence: CDR1 ENHRY, CDR2 SYGVKD. The V gene end was trimmed by 3 bases and the J gene end by 1 base; junction bases not matched to a gene: 2. CDR3 nucleotides: TGTGCCATCAGTGACCGGACAGGGAACACTGAAGCTTTCTTT. Its translation is CAISDRTGNTEAFF.

This clone was counted a single time. This chain connects TRBV18 to TRBJ2-2; 8 bases map to TRBD1. After removal of 5 bases from V and 0 bases from J, the junction contained 11 bases not matched to a gene. The V gene's germline CDR1 is KGHSH and CDR2 LQKENI. The CDR3 totals 18 residues. The CDR3 region is CASSASQGAGTNTGELFF. CDR3 DNA sequence: TGTGCCAGCTCAGCTTCGCAGGGGGCGGGAACGAACACCGGGGAGCTGTTTTTT.

This clone was observed a handful of times. This rearrangement joins TRBV2 to TRBJ2-7; 7 bases fit TRBD1. The CDR3 extends over 13 amino acids. Germline loops: CDR1 SNHLY, CDR2 FYNNEI. Losses at the gene ends were 8 bases for V and 4 bases for J; bases not matched to a gene: 8. CDR3 bases: TGTGCCAGCCGCACAGGGGTGGTGTACGAGCAGTACTTC. Translation: CASRTGVVYEQYF.

This clone was observed a single time. The chain recombines TRBV12-3 or TRBV12-4 with TRBJ1-1; no clear D gene. The CDR3 totals 13 residues. V lost 2 bases, J lost 1 base, and 5 bases lay in between. For the CDR3, the DNA is TGTGCCAGCAGTTTACGAGAGAACACTGAAGCTTTCTTT. This codes for CASSLRENTEAFF.

The chain links TRBV27 to TRBJ2-7; D possibly corresponds to TRBD2 (7 bases). This CDR3 has 18 amino acids. Deletions cut 6 bases from V and 0 bases from J, with 24 bases between. Germline assignment: CDR1 MNHEY and CDR2 SMNVEV (reference sequence). CDR3 protein: CASSQYMAGAASSYEQYF. Here the CDR3 DNA reads TGTGCCAGCAGCCAATACATGGCGGGGGCTGCCTCCTCCTACGAGCAGTACTTC.

The rearrangement joins TRBV6-5 to TRBJ2-1; TRBD1 matches 9 bases. J lost 4 bases, V lost 5 bases, and 6 bases had no gene match. Germline V gives CDR1 MNHEY, CDR2 SVGAGI. The CDR3 is made up of 15 amino acids. CDR3 DNA: TGTGCCAGCAGTAATTACAGGGGGCGATACAATGAGCAGTTCTTC. Its translation: CASSNYRGRYNEQFF.

This sequence joins TRBV5-1 and TRBJ1-2; 7 nucleotides agree with TRBD1. This CDR3 has 17 amino acids. V lost 4 bases and J lost 0; bases outside the gene matches: 12. In germline, CDR1 is SGHRS, CDR2 YFSETQ. This chain's CDR3 is CASSQTAPGTANYGYTF. The CDR3 region has the DNA TGCGCCAGCAGCCAAACCGCACCCGGGACAGCTAACTATGGCTACACCTTC.

The genes are TRBV3-1 (or the pseudogene TRBV3-2) and TRBJ2-1; the D is unclear. This CDR3 comprises 15 residues. V shed 0 bases and J shed 2 bases, with 8 bases lying between them. The V gene's germline CDR1 is LGHDT and CDR2 YNNKEL (reference sequence). The CDR3 loop is CASSQDPIPYNEQFF. The CDR3, as DNA: TGTGCCAGCAGCCAAGATCCGATCCCCTACAATGAGCAGTTCTTC.

J is TRBJ1-5 and V is TRBV18; D call uncertain. Trimming left V 2 bases short and J 3 bases short, with 5 bases between. Germline V gene lookup returns CDR1 KGHSH and CDR2 LQKENI. The CDR3 is 13 residues long. The CDR3 bases are TGTGCCAGCTCACCAGGGAACAATCAGCCCCAGCATTTT. This translates into CASSPGNNQPQHF.

The gene calls are TRBV25-1 and TRBJ1-5; a weak D match, TRBD1 (5 bases). Trimming took 2 bases from V and 5 from J, leaving 10 bases between them. CDR1 MGHDK and CDR2 SYGVNS come from the germline V gene. The CDR3 runs to 14 residues. The CDR3 is CASSEQGGHQPQHF. In DNA form, the CDR3 reads TGTGCCAGCAGTGAACAGGGCGGCCATCAGCCCCAGCATTTT.

V gene TRBV7-8 combines with J gene TRBJ1-6, with a possible D match to TRBD1 (5 bases). The length of the CDR3 is 15 residues. The germline V gene has CDR1 SGHVS and CDR2 FQNEAQ. Trimming removed 0 bases at V and 7 bases at J, with 10 bases between. The CDR3: CASSLAQGGNSPLHF. In DNA form, the CDR3 reads TGTGCCAGCAGCTTAGCGCAGGGAGGCAATTCACCCCTCCACTTT.

This chain's CDR3 is CASSLDWQETQYF. The CDR3 bases are TGTGCCAGCAGTTTAGACTGGCAAGAGACCCAGTACTTC. This sequence joins TRBV12-3 or TRBV12-4 and TRBJ2-5, with no clear D. The CDR3 has 13 residues. The V end lost 1 base, the J end lost 2 bases, and 5 bases lay between the germline ends.

The V call is TRBV12-3 or TRBV12-4, the J call TRBJ2-3; D not resolved. The ends were cut back, 7 bases at V and 2 bases at J, with 7 bases in the middle. This CDR3 comprises 12 residues. The CDR3 loop reads CASMGNTDTQYF. CDR3 sequence (DNA): TGTGCCAGCATGGGCAACACAGATACGCAGTATTTT.

The count of this clone is one. This chain connects TRBV6-5 to TRBJ2-7, with D unresolved. V was clipped by 2 bases and J by 1 base, with 12 bases between them. The CDR3 loop spans 15 amino acids. CDR1 is MNHEY and CDR2 is SVGAGI in the germline V gene. The CDR3 spells CASSYVDEGSYEQYF. CDR3 bases: TGTGCCAGCAGTTACGTAGATGAAGGATCCTACGAGCAGTACTTC.

This clone showed up just a few times. V usage is TRBV5-1 and J usage is TRBJ1-3, with D unclear. Germline V gives CDR1 SGHRS, CDR2 YFSETQ. The CDR3 covers 16 residues. Trimming cost V 1 base and J 4 bases, with 15 bases left between them. CDR3 coding DNA: TGCGCCAGCAGCTTGACTCAACCGGGGATGGGAAACACCATATATTTT. This encodes CASSLTQPGMGNTIYF.

This clone was seen a handful of times. The rearrangement links TRBV6-4 to TRBJ1-2; 7 bases match TRBD1. CDR1 is MRHNA, CDR2 SNTAGT, per germline. After removal of 2 bases from V and 8 bases from J, the junction contained 14 bases not matched to a gene. There are 16 residues in the CDR3. The chain's CDR3 is CASSDGRTGSSRGYTF. CDR3 DNA sequence: TGTGCCAGCAGTGACGGGAGGACAGGTTCTTCTAGAGGCTACACCTTC.

The chain joins TRBV11-1 to TRBJ1-6; no firm D call. This CDR3 comprises 17 residues. CDR1 and CDR2 from the germline V gene are SGHAT and FQDESV (reference sequence). V lost 0 bases and J 0 bases, leaving 9 bases between the germline ends. CDR3 DNA: TGTGCCAGCAGCTTAGCCAGCTCGAGCTCCTATAATTCACCCCTCCACTTT. It encodes CASSLASSSSYNSPLHF.

The rearrangement uses TRBV12-3 or TRBV12-4 and TRBJ2-5; D unclear. This CDR3 comprises 13 residues. Trimming pared 5 bases from V and 5 bases from J, leaving 12 bases between. CDR3 bases: TGTGCCAGCAGTAAGTCACCCGGGGAGACCCAGTACTTC. Translation: CASSKSPGETQYF.

This chain joins TRBV24-1 and TRBJ2-1, with 9 bases that match TRBD2. Looked up from germline, CDR1 is KGHDR and CDR2 is SFDVKD. CDR3 size: 15 residues. V lost 7 bases and J lost 6; bases outside the gene matches: 9. CDR3 sequence (DNA): TGTGCCACCAGCCAAGCGGGAGGCCAGGGCAATGAGCAGTTCTTC. Its translation is CATSQAGGQGNEQFF.

This clone was seen once. This chain joins TRBV5-6 and TRBJ1-6, with TRBD1 as a possible D gene (6 bases). Germline V gene sequence: CDR1 SGHDT, CDR2 YYEEEE. This CDR3 comprises 15 residues. V lost 6 bases and J lost 0, with 10 bases in between. The CDR3 is CASTWDNSYNSPLHF. The CDR3 DNA follows: TGTGCCAGCACCTGGGACAACTCCTATAATTCACCCCTCCACTTT. The variable domain in full, completed from reference TRBV5-6 and TRBJ1-6, reads DAGVTQSPTHLIKTRGQQVTLRCSPKSGHDTVSWYQQALGQGPQFIFQYYEEEERQRGNFPDRFSGHQFPNYSSELNVNALLLGDSALYLCASTWDNSYNSPLHFGNGTRLTVT.

The chain recombines TRBV25-1 with TRBJ1-5; no clear D gene. The V and J ends lost 1 base and 3 bases respectively, with 7 bases between them. Germline assignment: CDR1 MGHDK and CDR2 SYGVNS. The CDR3 has 14 amino acids. In nucleotides, the CDR3 is TGTGCCAGCAGTGAATTGGCAGTCAATCAGCCCCAGCATTTT. Residues: CASSELAVNQPQHF.

The chain joins TRBV24-1 to TRBJ2-3; possibly TRBD1 for D (6 bases). Per the germline V gene, CDR1 is KGHDR and CDR2 is SFDVKD. V was clipped by 6 bases and J by 0 bases, with 12 bases between them. The CDR3 has 15 amino acids. The CDR3 region is CATSPGQFSTDTQYF. The CDR3 DNA follows: TGTGCCACCAGTCCCGGACAGTTTAGCACAGATACGCAGTATTTT.

The chain joins TRBV7-2 to TRBJ1-5, with a possible D match to TRBD1 (6 bases). The CDR3 totals 16 residues. CDR1 is SGHTA and CDR2 is FQGNSA in the germline V gene. Between the trimmed V and J ends, which lost 1 base and 1 base, there was a span of 11 bases. Here the CDR3 DNA reads TGTGCCAGCAGCTTAGGAGGGGGTCGGAGCAATCAGCCCCAGCATTTT. Its protein product is CASSLGGGRSNQPQHF.

The chain uses TRBV9 and TRBJ2-7; 8 bases match TRBD2. J lost 6 bases, V lost 3 bases, and 11 bases had no gene match. This CDR3 contains 15 residues. Germline values: CDR1 SGDLS, CDR2 YYNGEE. The CDR3 sequence is CASSAVSGTMAEQYF. CDR3 nucleotide sequence: TGTGCCAGCAGCGCAGTTAGCGGGACTATGGCCGAGCAGTACTTC. Full variable domain (missing parts from reference TRBV9 and TRBJ2-7): DSGVTQTPKHLITATGQRVTLRCSPRSGDLSVYWYQQSLDQGLQFLIQYYNGEERAKGNILERFSAQQFPDLHSELNLSSLELGDSALYFCASSAVSGTMAEQYFGPGTRLTVT.

This sequence joins TRBV11-2 and TRBJ2-7; 8 nucleotides align to TRBD2. J lost 4 bases, V lost 0 bases, and 8 bases had no gene match. Per germline, CDR1 SGHAT and CDR2 FQNNGV. The CDR3 has 16 amino acids. The CDR3: CASSLDQELAAYEQYF. The DNA for the CDR3 is TGTGCCAGCAGCTTAGATCAGGAACTAGCGGCGTACGAGCAGTACTTC.